This TCR beta chain is from a study of spatial heterogeneity in lung cancer. Findings of the study overall: Tracking of tumor mutation counts was seen in expanded intratumoral alpha and beta TCR counts.

This clonotype showed up just a few times. The antigen is unknown. A read error may account for a junction end that differs from germline. Being off target in a library aimed at alpha chains, this beta chain has a size of little meaning. This CDR3 has 13 amino acids. Looked up from germline, CDR1 is MNHNS and CDR2 is SASEGT. TCRdb redid the calling of the 5' RACE reads with MiXCR, one entry per CDR3 protein. The sample yields approximately 7,800 distinct CDR3 sequences, almost 8.5% seen once. Time point given: sample taken at primary tumor resection. Whole RNA was taken from tumor, nontumor lung or frozen PBMC; it was then sequenced unsorted.

The sequences come from lung tumor tissue, collected at surgery. V and J are TRBV6-1 and TRBJ1-1; no reliable D call. This TCR derives from a male donor with early-stage non-small cell lung cancer. CDR3 amino acids: CASSKRDNSEAFF. The DNA for the CDR3 is TGTGCCAGCAGTAAGCGTGATAACAGTGAAGCTTTCTTT.